One sample yielded the 2 T cell receptor beta chains listed below, sequenced in a study of CD8 T cells in Susac syndrome. The RNA input was roughly 0.45 to 1 ug, and it was reverse transcribed with random hexamers. Via MiXCR, TCRdb re-called the immunoSEQ multiplex PCR reads, giving one row per CDR3 protein. The sample holds about 210,000 distinct CDR3 sequences, roughly 94% seen once. The sequenced material came from CD4+ T cells from PBMCs. The receptors were gathered from a human donor in good health.

This clonotype was observed once. The chain couples TRBV20-1 to TRBJ1-2, with D unclear. Looked up from germline, CDR1 is DFQATT and CDR2 is SNEGSKA (reference sequence). The CDR3 is made up of 13 amino acids. V dropped 0 bases and J dropped 6 bases, with 11 bases sitting between them. CDR3 nucleotide sequence: TGCAGTGCTAGAGATAAGGCCCTAGATGGCTACACCTTC. Amino acid sequence: CSARDKALDGYTF.

This chain joins TRBV4-3 and TRBJ1-6, with D unclear. Per the germline V gene, CDR1 is LGHNA and CDR2 is YSLEER. The CDR3 is 16 residues long. V lost 1 base, J lost 7 bases, and 14 bases lay in between. The CDR3 DNA sequence: TGCGCCAGCAGCCAAGGATCGACCTCCCGGAATTCACCCCTCCACTTT. Translating gives CASSQGSTSRNSPLHF.